This TCR beta chain was captured by sequencing in a study of OX40 agonist ivuxolimab in advanced cancers. Study details: An agonistic human IgG2 monoclonal antibody against OX40 (CD134) was given. Participants, roughly 80% male, averaged about 59 years of age, ranging from about 23 to 80. Past anti-PD-1, anti-PD-L1 or anti-CTLA-4 therapy was accepted, and roughly 40% had received some.

Worth noting for this clone: Its specificity is unknown.

Sequencing used immunoSEQ multiplex PCR; TCRdb keeps in-frame clones, though not all of them. Of about 36,000 clones in the sample, just under 80% were seen once. Study-wide results and limits: No determination was made of the antigen specificity of the expanded peripheral T cells.

The CDR3 has 15 amino acids. CDR1 and CDR2 from the germline V gene are SGHAT and FQNNGV. The junction had 6 bases not matched to a gene; V was cut back by 5 bases and J by 2 bases. The origin of this receptor is an adult with an advanced solid tumor such as melanoma, head and neck, liver or kidney cancer. The genes are TRBV11-2 and TRBJ2-1; TRBD2 agrees at 7 bases. The specimen comprised CD4+ or CD8+ T cells sorted from blood, sampled in a trial of the OX40 agonist ivuxolimab. The CDR3 bases are TGTGCCAGCAGCCTGGGGCTAGCGGCCTACAATGAGCAGTTCTTC. Its protein product is CASSLGLAAYNEQFF.